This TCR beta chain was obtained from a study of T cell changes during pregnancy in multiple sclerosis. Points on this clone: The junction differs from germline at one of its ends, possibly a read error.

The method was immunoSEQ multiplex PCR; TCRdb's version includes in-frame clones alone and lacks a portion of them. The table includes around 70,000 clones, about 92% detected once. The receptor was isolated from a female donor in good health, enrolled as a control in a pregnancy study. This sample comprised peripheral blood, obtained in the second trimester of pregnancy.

This CDR3 reads CASSFRSGGAEVRF. The CDR3 DNA is TGTGCCAGCAGCTTCCGGAGCGGGGGGGCCGAGGTTCGGTTT. The rearrangement joins TRBV7-2 to TRBJ2-3, with TRBD2 identical over 10 bases. CDR1 SGHTA and CDR2 FQGNSA come from the germline V gene. The CDR3 totals 14 residues.